A selection of T cell receptor beta chains follows, all from one sample in a study of tumor-infiltrating lymphocytes in primary liver carcinoma. TCRdb reprocessed the multiplex PCR reads with MiXCR, giving one entry per CDR3 protein. The data show some 190,000 distinct CDR3 sequences, 60% seen once. Specimen: peripheral blood. These receptor sequences come from a man aged 40-50 years with primary liver carcinoma and hepatitis B virus infection. Each CDR3 is given without its conserved first and last residue.

J gene | V gene | CDR3 protein
TRBJ2-4 | TRBV6-6 | ASSYSGQGGENIQY
TRBJ2-7 | TRBV6-1 | ASSERVSHEQY
TRBJ2-1 | TRBV6-5 | ASSYGVAQSSYNEQF
TRBJ1-2 | TRBV11-2 | VSSNHINHRDAIYGYT
TRBJ2-3 | TRBV7-8 | ASSLARVSTDTQY
TRBJ2-7 | TRBV13 | ASSRPPLAGSYEQY
TRBJ2-5 | TRBV6-5 | ASTSGQGPQETQY
TRBJ2-3 | TRBV7-9 | ASSLEVDTQY
TRBJ1-1 | TRBV11-2 | ASTSPRGRGEAF
TRBJ2-1 | TRBV7-6 | ASSLWAGGNSAGESGIYNEQF
TRBJ2-2 | TRBV10-3 | AISEVGSGGELF
TRBJ2-1 | TRBV6-2/TRBV6-3 | ASSYSSGRGVYNEQF
TRBJ1-5 | TRBV11-1 | VSSSGPDQPQH
TRBJ2-5 | TRBV7-9 | AGRRGETQY
TRBJ2-1 | TRBV6-5 | ASSYSIQGNNEQF
TRBJ2-7 | TRBV5-4 | AGSLGHDNYEQY
TRBJ1-5 | TRBV12-3/TRBV12-4 | ASSFSGQLNQPQH
TRBJ2-1 | TRBV12-3/TRBV12-4 | ASSPHGETPYNEQF
TRBJ1-4 | TRBV6-5 | ASRREYQGPEDEKLF
TRBJ1-2 | TRBV6-6 | ASSYLPGGYGYT
TRBJ2-1 | TRBV6-4 | ASSDTADGGNEQF
TRBJ2-7 | TRBV12-3/TRBV12-4 | ASSFGGLSYEQC
TRBJ1-2 | TRBV11-2 | ASNLSKGDYGYT
TRBJ1-1 | TRBV6-1 | ASRSQGKAEAF
TRBJ2-5 | TRBV11-2 | ASSLVSSGAWETQH
TRBJ2-2 | TRBV11-1 | ASSYRTGSTGELF
TRBJ2-3 | TRBV13 | ASSLVSARADTQY
TRBJ2-7 | TRBV4-1 | ASSQAAGTGSYEQY